This T cell receptor beta chain was recorded in a study of blood T cell repertoires in COVID-19 (dated by TCRdb to the early 2020s). Regarding the complete study: Samples covering the acute and convalescent phases of COVID-19 were provided by collaborators in the United States, Italy and Spain. The prospective study material was composed of cDNA or gDNA derived from T cells, B-cell-depleted T cells, or PBMCs. Deeply sampled blood TCRbeta repertoires from subjects exposed to, actively infected with, or recovered from COVID-19 were included in the dataset. A freely available public database, intended as a resource for researchers studying the immune response to SARS-CoV-2, is where the repertoires were released. The samples were drawn from two sources: the first 160 participants of the ongoing ImmuneRACE study, and fewer than 1,500 subjects contributed by 6 global collaborators. Nearly every sample came with metadata listing a de-identified subject ID, COVID-19 status, age in years and sex. Where HLA class I and class II types were available, the types were taken from metadata supplied by the sample provider, not from assay-based typing.

A second Seattle source provided samples from volunteer blood donors who had recovered from COVID-19. The collaborating institutions used their own protocols to collect whole blood in K2EDTA tubes. For TCRbeta analysis, collaborators shipped samples in one of three forms: frozen whole blood, isolated PBMCs, or DNA extracted from either of those sample types. TCRbeta CDR3 regions were amplified from genomic DNA by means of the immunoSEQ Assay, a bias-controlled multiplex PCR. Per the original workflow: The number of nucleated cells in each sample was estimated from the amplification of reference gene primers within the assay. Sequence reads were collapsed and filtered to measure the absolute abundance of every unique TCRbeta CDR3 rearrangement. Productive Simpson clonality was computed per sample as the square root of Simpson's diversity index over productive rearrangements. TCRdb took over this immuneACCESS table, retaining in-frame rearrangements with V and J assigned. Such tables are incomplete; in checked studies, under half of the missing clones stem from an unresolved V gene, and the remainder is unexplained. V, J and clone size derive from that table, while D and trimming were established from the DNA sequence. The sample table shows about 270,000 clones, and more than 75% are seen once. Of the sample, 1.5% to 2% is held by the ten largest clones.

On this clone: The antigen it binds to is not known. Nothing much larger sits one base from this clone, and base qualities are not available.

The CDR3 runs 14 amino acids, cysteine and phenylalanine included. The read is trimmed to its CDR3 DNA, 42 bases read in frame from base 1. V and J are trimmed by 6 bases and 3 bases, and the gene matches miss 5 bases of the junction. Based on the germline V gene, the CDR1 and CDR2 sequences are SGHTA and FQGTGA. On the study overall, not on this receptor specifically: How much clinical and demographic metadata was included differed by source and by participant, and the metadata was provided uncurated.

The clonotype comes from a woman aged 60-75 years who had recovered from COVID-19. The V and J segments used are TRBV7-3 and TRBJ1-1, with 9 junctional bases fitting TRBD1. Sequencing was carried out using peripheral blood. The CDR3 protein sequence reads: CASSLTGGDTEAFF. The nucleotide sequence reads TGTGCCAGCAGTCTTACAGGGGGCGACACTGAAGCTTTCTTT.